The 31 T cell receptor beta chains below all came from one sample that was sequenced in a study of shared clonotypes between healthy human individuals (dated by TCRdb to between 2020 and 2021). The receptor library was made with the immunoSEQ multiplex PCR assay. In TCRdb, the immuneACCESS table is reduced to in-frame sequences with V and J assigned. These tables do not hold every clone; where another copy was compared, an unresolved V gene accounts for under half, and the others remain unexplained. The sample table contains roughly 2.2 million clones; only one count was recorded for 93% of them. The ten largest clones take up under 0.45% of the sample. The sample taken for sequencing was naive CD4+ T cells from PBMCs. In light of the paper, this sample's cell subset or site label describes: CD45RA+ positively selected. These receptors all come from a man aged 18 to 35 in good health. Some clones in this sample may be carry-over from other donors' samples.

The V and J genes are TRBV7-3 and TRBJ2-1; D is perhaps TRBD2 (7 bases). V lost 5 bases and J 2 bases, leaving 13 bases between the germline ends. CDR1 and CDR2 (germline): SGHTA, FQGTGA. This CDR3 is 15 amino acids long. CDR3 DNA sequence: TGTGCCAGCAGCGAACAGGGAGGGCCCTACAATGAGCAGTTCTTC. Translated, it gives CASSEQGGPYNEQFF.

The chain's CDR3 is CASRGSTQYF. The CDR3 bases are TGCGCCAGCAGGGGCTCGACCCAGTACTTC. The chain combines TRBV5-1 with TRBJ2-5, with D unclear. This CDR3 has 10 residues. Between the trimmed V and J ends, which lost 5 bases and 7 bases, there was a span of 6 bases. Germline V gene data show CDR1 as SGHRS and CDR2 as YFSETQ. Supplemented by reference TRBV5-1 and TRBJ2-5, the full variable domain reads KAGVTQTPRYLIKTRGQQVTLSCSPISGHRSVSWYQQTPGQGLQFLFEYFSETQRNKGNFPGRFSGRQFSNSRSEMNVSTLELGDSALYLCASRGSTQYFGPGTRLLVL.

V is TRBV7-2 and J is TRBJ1-4, with unresolved D. The length of the CDR3 is 16 residues. Germline CDR1 is SGHTA and CDR2 is FQGNSA. V was shortened by 1 base and J by 0 bases, with 9 bases between the two germline ends. The CDR3 region has the DNA TGTGCCAGCAGCTTAGTCACGGGTGCAACTAATGAAAAACTGTTTTTT. Its translation: CASSLVTGATNEKLFF.

The chain carries TRBV5-4 and TRBJ2-6, with D perhaps matching TRBD2 (6 bases). Trimming removed 4 bases from V and 4 bases from J, with 21 bases in between. CDR3 length: 18 amino acids. Germline CDR1 and CDR2: SGHNT and YYREEE (reference sequence). CDR3 residues: CASSAPGGLPSGANVLTF. CDR3 nucleotide sequence: TGTGCCAGCAGCGCCCCTGGGGGACTGCCCTCCGGGGCCAACGTCCTGACTTTC.

V gene TRBV28 combines with J gene TRBJ2-7; 8 nucleotides match TRBD1. The CDR3 consists of 16 residues. The V gene's germline CDR1 is MDHEN and CDR2 SYDVKM. J was trimmed by 2 bases and V by 4 bases; bases with no gene match: 10. CDR3 amino acids: CASSSPGQGLTYEQYF. The CDR3 nucleotides are TGTGCCAGCAGTTCCCCCGGACAGGGTCTCACCTACGAGCAGTACTTC.

J is TRBJ2-2 and V is TRBV2; D unresolved. This CDR3 is built from 13 residues. Looked up from germline, CDR1 is SNHLY and CDR2 is FYNNEI. Trimming pared 5 bases from V and 5 bases from J, leaving 9 bases between. CDR3 nucleotides: TGTGCCAGCAGTATCGGGCTGACCGGGGAGCTGTTTTTT. Protein product: CASSIGLTGELFF.

J is TRBJ1-1 and V is TRBV14; TRBD1 might be the D (5 bases). With 2 bases removed from V and 5 bases from J, the gap between germline ends came to 18 bases. The CDR3 length is 16 residues. The V gene's germline CDR1 is SGHDN and CDR2 FVKESK. Here the CDR3 reads CASSQINLRGGTEAFF. CDR3 DNA: TGTGCCAGCAGCCAAATCAATTTGCGGGGGGGAACTGAAGCTTTCTTT.

The rearrangement links TRBV28 to TRBJ2-7; TRBD1 matches 8 bases. The V gene end was trimmed by 1 base and the J gene end by 11 bases; junction bases not matched to a gene: 13. Germline CDR1 is MDHEN and CDR2 is SYDVKM. This CDR3 contains 15 residues. The CDR3 DNA is TGTGCCAGCAGTTTATTCGGGACAGGCCAAAAAAGGGAGTACTTC. Translation: CASSLFGTGQKREYF. Supplemented by reference TRBV28 and TRBJ2-7, the full variable domain reads DVKVTQSSRYLVKRTGEKVFLECVQDMDHENMFWYRQDPGLGLRLIYFSYDVKMKEKGDIPEGYSVSREKKERFSLILESASTNQTSMYLCASSLFGTGQKREYFGPGTRLTVT.

The chain links TRBV7-2 to TRBJ2-1; D ambiguous. The CDR3 loop spans 12 amino acids. The germline gives CDR1 SGHTA, CDR2 FQGNSA. Deletions cut 5 bases from V and 8 bases from J, with 10 bases between. The DNA of the CDR3 is TGTGCCAGCAGCCGCGGACGGTATGAGCAGTTCTTC. Translated: CASSRGRYEQFF.

This sequence joins TRBV18 and TRBJ1-2; a possible D gene is TRBD1 (6 bases). V lost 3 bases to trimming and J lost 2 bases, with 16 bases between them. In germline, CDR1 is KGHSH, CDR2 LQKENI. This CDR3 contains 16 residues. CDR3 bases: TGTGCCAGCTCACCGTTTCCCCCAGGGGACAACTATGGCTACACCTTC. Translated, it gives CASSPFPPGDNYGYTF.

The chain employs TRBV5-4 and TRBJ2-5; TRBD1 might be the D (6 bases). Germline CDR1 reads SGHNT; CDR2 reads YYREEE (reference sequence). CDR3 length: 15 residues. V was clipped by 0 bases and J by 7 bases, with 16 bases between them. CDR3 DNA: TGTGCCAGCAGCTTGGACCAGGGGCAGAGAGGGACCCAGTACTTC. Its translation: CASSLDQGQRGTQYF.

The chain uses TRBV29-1 and TRBJ2-5; TRBD1 agrees at 8 bases. The J call may be mistaken, given a closer DNA end match to TRBJ2-7. The length of the CDR3 is 12 residues. The germline V gene has CDR1 SQVTM and CDR2 ANQGSEA. The CDR3 DNA reads TGCAGCGTCGTAGGACAGGGATACGAGCAGTACTTC. Its translation: CSVVGQGYEQYF.

V gene TRBV2 combines with J gene TRBJ2-7, with 10 bases matching TRBD1. Per germline, CDR1 SNHLY and CDR2 FYNNEI. This CDR3 region has 14 residues. V shed 7 bases, J shed 7 bases, and the junction held 10 bases outside the gene matches. The CDR3 loop reads CASNLGTGAGEQYF. The CDR3 region has the DNA TGTGCCAGCAACTTAGGGACAGGGGCGGGGGAGCAGTACTTC.

The chain is built from TRBV10-1 and TRBJ2-2, with 9 bases that match TRBD1. The CDR3 is made up of 15 amino acids. Germline V lookup: CDR1 WNHNN, CDR2 SYGVQD (reference sequence). After removal of 5 bases from V and 1 base from J, the junction contained 2 bases not matched to a gene. The CDR3 spells CASSSGQGNTGELFF. DNA for the CDR3: TGCGCCAGCAGTTCGGGACAGGGGAACACCGGGGAGCTGTTTTTT.

The J gene is TRBJ2-2, the V gene TRBV4-2; 8 bases fit TRBD2. The J segment lost 4 bases and the V segment lost 3 bases, leaving 7 bases of the junction unmatched. The CDR3 covers 16 residues. Germline V CDR1 and CDR2: LGHNA, YNFKEQ. CDR3 in DNA: TGTGCCAGCAGCCATCCTAGCGGGCAACGCACCGGGGAGCTGTTTTTT. It encodes CASSHPSGQRTGELFF.

J is TRBJ1-5 and V is TRBV7-9; D may be TRBD1 (5 bases). The germline CDR1 and CDR2 sequences are SEHNR and FQNEAQ (reference sequence). Trimming removed 5 bases from V and 3 bases from J, with 17 bases in between. The CDR3 has 16 residues. The CDR3 sequence: CASSPGERMNNQPQHF. The CDR3 region has the DNA TGTGCCAGCAGCCCGGGGGAGAGAATGAACAATCAGCCCCAGCATTTT.

V and J are TRBV27 and TRBJ1-5; D is unresolved. Trimming removed 3 bases at V and 3 bases at J, with 6 bases between. The CDR3 consists of 13 residues. From germline, CDR1 is MNHEY and CDR2 SMNVEV (reference sequence). CDR3 in amino acids: CASSLVFNQPQHF. The CDR3 nucleotides are TGTGCCAGCAGTTTGGTCTTCAATCAGCCCCAGCATTTT.

The CDR3 loop reads CAISERQYNEQFF. The CDR3 region has the DNA TGTGCCATCAGTGAGAGGCAGTACAATGAGCAGTTCTTC. The chain joins TRBV10-3 to TRBJ2-1; D unresolved. V gave up 2 bases and J gave up 4 bases, with 6 bases separating them. CDR1 and CDR2 (germline): ENHRY, SYGVKD. The CDR3 runs 13 residues.

This chain connects TRBV5-6 to TRBJ2-7; D is possibly TRBD2 (5 bases). The CDR3 spans 15 residues. V was trimmed by 4 bases and J by 2 bases, leaving 16 bases between them. Germline assignment: CDR1 SGHDT and CDR2 YYEEEE. CDR3 coding DNA: TGTGCCAGCAGCCTGCGGCCTAGCAGTACCTACGAGCAGTACTTC. Its translation is CASSLRPSSTYEQYF.

The CDR3 DNA reads TGCGCCAGCAGCCGAGACCCTCAGGGGGCCGGTGGCTACACCTTC. It specifies CASSRDPQGAGGYTF. This chain uses TRBV4-1 with TRBJ1-2; TRBD1 agrees at 8 bases. V was clipped by 4 bases and J by 7 bases; unmatched bases: 11. The V gene's germline CDR1 is MGHRA and CDR2 YSYEKL. The CDR3 length is 15 residues.

The gene calls are TRBV10-1 and TRBJ1-1; maybe TRBD1 (5 bases). Germline V gene data show CDR1 as WNHNN and CDR2 as SYGVQD (reference sequence). CDR3 length: 13 amino acids. Trimming left V 4 bases short and J 3 bases short, with 9 bases between. The CDR3 here is CASSAGGDTEAFF. In DNA, the CDR3 is TGCGCCAGCAGTGCCGGGGGGGACACTGAAGCTTTCTTT.

The chain has TRBV11-2 and TRBJ1-3, with a possible D match to TRBD1 (5 bases). In germline, CDR1 is SGHAT, CDR2 FQNNGV. This CDR3 is built from 18 residues. V lost 7 bases, J lost 0 bases, and 22 bases lay in between. The CDR3 nucleotides read TGTGCCAGCACCTCAATTATAGGGACGTCCTTCTCTGGAAACACCATATATTTT. This gives the protein CASTSIIGTSFSGNTIYF. Full variable domain (remainder filled in from reference TRBV11-2 and TRBJ1-3): EAGVAQSPRYKIIEKRQSVAFWCNPISGHATLYWYQQILGQGPKLLIQFQNNGVVDDSQLPKDRFSAERLKGVDSTLKIQPAKLEDSAVYLCASTSIIGTSFSGNTIYFGEGSWLTVV.

The CDR3 bases are TGTGCCAGCAGTTACTACGTAGGGGGCTACGAGCAGTACTTC. Encoded protein: CASSYYVGGYEQYF. The V gene is TRBV6-5, the J gene TRBJ2-7; the D gene is possibly TRBD1 (6 bases). The CDR3 sequence is 14 residues long. The V and J ends lost 1 base and 3 bases respectively, with 10 bases between them. Germline CDR1 is MNHEY and CDR2 is SVGAGI.

This rearrangement joins TRBV6-6 to TRBJ2-1; TRBD2 is a possible D gene (5 bases). The CDR3 has 13 residues. The V gene lost 6 bases and the J gene lost 3 bases, with 9 bases spanning the gap. Germline assignment: CDR1 MNHNY and CDR2 SVGAGI (reference sequence). The CDR3 bases are TGTGCCAGCAGGGCCGGGAACTACAATGAGCAGTTCTTC. Protein: CASRAGNYNEQFF.

The V and J genes are TRBV7-9 and TRBJ1-2; no clear D. Deletions cut 5 bases from V and 6 bases from J, with 13 bases between. Germline V lookup: CDR1 SEHNR, CDR2 FQNEAQ (reference sequence). The CDR3 covers 13 residues. As DNA, the CDR3 is TGTGCCAGCAGCCCCGAGTGGGCGGATGGCTACACCTTC. Its translation is CASSPEWADGYTF.

This clone was counted a single time. The chain employs TRBV2 and TRBJ2-3, with 7 positions matching TRBD2. Trimming cost V 6 bases and J 6 bases; bases outside gene matches: 21. CDR3 size: 18 residues. Per the germline V gene, CDR1 is SNHLY and CDR2 is FYNNEI. The chain's CDR3 is CASRPRRRLTLGRDTQYF. CDR3 coding DNA: TGTGCCAGCAGGCCGCGCCGGAGACTAACTCTCGGGAGGGATACGCAGTATTTT. The variable domain in full, with the rest retrieved from reference TRBV2 and TRBJ2-3, is EPEVTQTPSHQVTQMGQEVILRCVPISNHLYFYWYRQILGQKVEFLVSFYNNEISEKSEIFDDQFSVERPDGSNFTLKIRSTKLEDSAMYFCASRPRRRLTLGRDTQYFGPGTRLTVL.

The rearrangement uses TRBV14 and TRBJ2-2; D possibly matches TRBD1 or TRBD2 (6 bases each). The CDR3 is made up of 17 amino acids. Germline CDR1 and CDR2: SGHDN and FVKESK. Trimming shortened V by 4 bases and J by 1 base, and 16 bases separated the two germline ends. The CDR3 DNA is TGTGCCAGCAGCCCCCGGGTAGGGGGGCTGAACACCGGGGAGCTGTTTTTT. Its translation: CASSPRVGGLNTGELFF.

J is TRBJ1-4 and V is TRBV4-1; D is uncertain. The V end was cut by 0 bases, the J end by 8 bases, with 13 bases between. Germline CDR1 MGHRA, CDR2 YSYEKL. This CDR3 contains 15 residues. The DNA for the CDR3 is TGCGCCAGCAGCCAAGATCCCGGCAGGAACGAAAAACTGTTTTTT. Protein: CASSQDPGRNEKLFF.

The chain couples TRBV2 to TRBJ1-5, with D possibly TRBD1 on 5 matching bases. Trimming removed 4 bases at V and 6 bases at J, with 13 bases between. There are 14 residues in the CDR3. Per the germline V gene, CDR1 is SNHLY and CDR2 is FYNNEI. The DNA of the CDR3 is TGTGCCAGCAGTGCCGACTCTGGGGGTCAGCCCCAGCATTTT. Its protein product is CASSADSGGQPQHF.

The CDR3 is CAWGTGRQTGELFF. The DNA for the CDR3 is TGTGCCTGGGGGACGGGCAGACAAACCGGGGAGCTGTTTTTT. The V and J genes are TRBV30 and TRBJ2-2; D is perhaps TRBD1 or TRBD2 (5 bases each). V shed 5 bases and J shed 5 bases, with 15 bases lying between them. This CDR3 comprises 14 residues. Germline-derived CDR1 and CDR2 are GTSNPN and SVGIG (reference sequence).

The V call is TRBV15, the J call TRBJ1-3; D is unclear. V dropped 3 bases and J dropped 0 bases, with 9 bases sitting between them. This CDR3 comprises 15 residues. CDR1 and CDR2 from the germline V gene are LNHNV and YYDKDF (reference sequence). CDR3 sequence (DNA): TGTGCCACCAGCAGTTACAGAAGCTCTGGAAACACCATATATTTT. As protein: CATSSYRSSGNTIYF.